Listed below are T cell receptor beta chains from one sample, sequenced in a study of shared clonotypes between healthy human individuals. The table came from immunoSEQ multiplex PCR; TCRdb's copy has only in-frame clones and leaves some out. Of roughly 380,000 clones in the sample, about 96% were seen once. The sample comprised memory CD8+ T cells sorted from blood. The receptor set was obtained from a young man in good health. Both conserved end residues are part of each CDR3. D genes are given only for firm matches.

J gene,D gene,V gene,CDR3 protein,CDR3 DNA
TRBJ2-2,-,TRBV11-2,CASSLVVGELFF,TGTGCCAGCAGCTTAGTCGTCGGGGAGCTGTTTTTT
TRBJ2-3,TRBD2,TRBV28,CASKEREGTDTQYF,TGTGCCAGCAAAGAGCGGGAGGGCACAGATACGCAGTATTTT
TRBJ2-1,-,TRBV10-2,CASSVSMYNEQFF,TGCGCCAGCAGTGTGTCTATGTACAATGAGCAGTTCTTC
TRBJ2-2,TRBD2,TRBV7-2,CASTQGASGYTGELFF,TGTGCCAGCACCCAAGGGGCTAGCGGGTACACCGGGGAGCTGTTTTTT
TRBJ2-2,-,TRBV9,CASSAPSFNTGELFF,TGTGCCAGCAGCGCTCCTAGCTTTAACACCGGGGAGCTGTTTTTT
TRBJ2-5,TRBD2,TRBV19,CASSTPTSGSMETQYF,TGTGCCAGTAGTACACCGACTAGCGGGAGTATGGAGACCCAGTACTTC
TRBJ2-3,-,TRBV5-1,CASSSTGPPTDTQYF,TGCGCCAGCAGCTCGACAGGCCCTCCCACAGATACGCAGTATTTT
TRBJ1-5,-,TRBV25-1,CASSEAGDQPQHF,TGTGCCAGCAGTGAAGCGGGAGATCAGCCCCAGCATTTT
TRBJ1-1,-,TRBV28,CASSPWGRSSYTEAFF,TGTGCCAGCAGTCCATGGGGCAGGAGCTCTTACACTGAAGCTTTCTTT
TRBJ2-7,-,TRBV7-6,CASRTEKFERWVYEQYF,TGTGCCAGCAGGACAGAGAAGTTCGAACGGTGGGTCTACGAGCAGTACTTC
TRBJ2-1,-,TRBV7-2,CASSLGLAGLNEQFF,TGTGCCAGCAGCTTAGGGTTAGCCGGGCTCAATGAGCAGTTCTTC
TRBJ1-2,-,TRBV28,CASSLSPTRSYGYTF,TGTGCCAGCAGTTTGAGCCCGACAAGATCATATGGCTACACCTTC
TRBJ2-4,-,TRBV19,CASSQGGREGTKNIQYF,TGTGCCAGTAGCCAGGGGGGACGGGAGGGTACCAAAAACATTCAGTACTTC
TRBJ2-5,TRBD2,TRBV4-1,CASSGLAETQYF,TGCGCCAGCAGTGGACTAGCGGAGACCCAGTACTTC
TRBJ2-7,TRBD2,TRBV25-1,CASTHRTSYEQYF,TGTGCCAGCACCCACCGGACTAGCTACGAGCAGTACTTC
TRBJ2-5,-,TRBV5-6,CASSLALARGGGETQYF,TGTGCCAGCAGCTTGGCCCTGGCCAGGGGAGGGGGAGAGACCCAGTACTTC